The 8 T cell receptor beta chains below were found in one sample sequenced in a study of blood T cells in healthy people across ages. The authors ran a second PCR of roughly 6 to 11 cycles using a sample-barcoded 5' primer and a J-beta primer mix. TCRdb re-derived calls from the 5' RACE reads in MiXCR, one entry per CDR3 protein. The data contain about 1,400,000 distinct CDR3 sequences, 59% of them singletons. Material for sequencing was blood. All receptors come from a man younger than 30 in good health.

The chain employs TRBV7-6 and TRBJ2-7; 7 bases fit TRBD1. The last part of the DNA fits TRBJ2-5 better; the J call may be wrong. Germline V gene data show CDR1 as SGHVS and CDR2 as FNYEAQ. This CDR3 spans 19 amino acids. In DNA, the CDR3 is TGTGCCAGCAGCTTAACTCCGGGACAGCTAAAACTTAGGATGGAGACCCAGTACTTC. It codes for CASSLTPGQLKLRMETQYF.

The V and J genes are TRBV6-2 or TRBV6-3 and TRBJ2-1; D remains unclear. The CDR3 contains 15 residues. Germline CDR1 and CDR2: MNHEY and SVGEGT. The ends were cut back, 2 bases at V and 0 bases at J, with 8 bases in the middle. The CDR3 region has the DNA TGTGCCAGCAGTTACAGGGTAGGCTCCTACAATGAGCAGTTCTTC. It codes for CASSYRVGSYNEQFF.

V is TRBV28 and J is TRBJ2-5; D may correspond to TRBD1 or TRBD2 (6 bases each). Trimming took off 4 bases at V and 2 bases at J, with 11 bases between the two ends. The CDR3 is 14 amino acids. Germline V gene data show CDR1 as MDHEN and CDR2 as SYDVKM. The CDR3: CASSCPGAQETQYF. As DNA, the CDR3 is TGTGCCAGCAGTTGCCCGGGGGCACAAGAGACCCAGTACTTC. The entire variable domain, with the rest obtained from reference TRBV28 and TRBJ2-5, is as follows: DVKVTQSSRYLVKRTGEKVFLECVQDMDHENMFWYRQDPGLGLRLIYFSYDVKMKEKGDIPEGYSVSREKKERFSLILESASTNQTSMYLCASSCPGAQETQYFGPGTRLLVL.

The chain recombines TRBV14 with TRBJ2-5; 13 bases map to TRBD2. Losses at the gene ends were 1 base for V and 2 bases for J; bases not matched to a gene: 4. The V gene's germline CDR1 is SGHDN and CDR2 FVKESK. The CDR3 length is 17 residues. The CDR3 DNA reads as TGTGCCAGCAGCCAAGGACTGACTAGCGGGGGGCAAGAGACCCAGTACTTC. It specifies CASSQGLTSGGQETQYF.

The CDR3 coding sequence is TGTGCCAGCAGATGGACTAGGGCCACAGATACGCAGTATTTT. It codes for CASRWTRATDTQYF. The chain uses TRBV28 and TRBJ2-3; TRBD2 matches at 7 bases. The CDR3 is made up of 14 amino acids. The germline CDR1 and CDR2 sequences are MDHEN and SYDVKM. Losses at the gene ends were 6 bases for V and 2 bases for J; bases not matched to a gene: 5. Filled out from reference TRBV28 and TRBJ2-3, the complete variable domain reads DVKVTQSSRYLVKRTGEKVFLECVQDMDHENMFWYRQDPGLGLRLIYFSYDVKMKEKGDIPEGYSVSREKKERFSLILESASTNQTSMYLCASRWTRATDTQYFGPGTRLTVL.

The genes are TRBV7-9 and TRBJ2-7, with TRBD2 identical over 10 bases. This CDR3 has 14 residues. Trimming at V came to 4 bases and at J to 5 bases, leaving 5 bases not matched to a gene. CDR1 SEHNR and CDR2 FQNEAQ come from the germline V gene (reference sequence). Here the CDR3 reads CASSSTSGDDEQYF. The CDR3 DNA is TGTGCCAGCAGCTCCACTAGCGGGGACGACGAGCAGTACTTC. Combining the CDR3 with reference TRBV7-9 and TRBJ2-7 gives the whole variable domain DTGVSQNPRHKITKRGQNVTFRCDPISEHNRLYWYRQTLGQGPEFLTYFQNEAQLEKSRLLSDRFSAERPKGSFSTLEIQRTEQGDSAMYLCASSSTSGDDEQYFGPGTRLTVT.

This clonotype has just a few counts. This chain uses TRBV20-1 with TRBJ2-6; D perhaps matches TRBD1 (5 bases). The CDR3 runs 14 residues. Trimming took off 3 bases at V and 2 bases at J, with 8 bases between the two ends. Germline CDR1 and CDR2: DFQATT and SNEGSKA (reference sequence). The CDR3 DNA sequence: TGCAGTGCTAGGTGGGGCGCTGGGGCCAACGTCCTGACTTTC. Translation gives CSARWGAGANVLTF.

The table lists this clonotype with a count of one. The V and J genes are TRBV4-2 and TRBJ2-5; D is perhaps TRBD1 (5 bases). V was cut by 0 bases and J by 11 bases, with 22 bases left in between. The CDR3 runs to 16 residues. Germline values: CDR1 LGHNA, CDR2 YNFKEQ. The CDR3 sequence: CASSQEIDSPIGVQYF. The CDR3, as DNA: TGTGCCAGCAGCCAAGAAATCGACAGCCCTATAGGTGTGCAGTACTTC.